The 12 T cell receptor beta chains listed next were all sequenced from one sample in a study of Ad26.COV2.S vaccination and SARS-CoV-2 variants. Regarding treatment: roughly 20 received Ad26.COV2.S at low or high dose, single or two shots; roughly five received placebo; per-sample allocation not given. On day 63 after the first injection, vaccine and placebo recipients gave samples. Produced via immunoSEQ multiplex PCR; TCRdb's table is partial and in-frame only. The sample carries over 200,000 clones, around nine tenths recorded once. Source: peripheral blood, taken in a trial of Ad26.COV2.S vaccine versus placebo. Source of these receptors: a person between 18 and 59 years old who received the Ad26.COV2.S COVID-19 vaccine or a placebo.

The sample holds one count of this clone. The chain joins TRBV27 to TRBJ1-6, with D maybe TRBD1 (6 bases). V was cut by 4 bases and J by 7 bases, with 14 bases left in between. The CDR3 extends over 15 amino acids. From germline, CDR1 is MNHEY and CDR2 SMNVEV (reference sequence). The CDR3 bases are TGTGCCAGCAGTTCCCCGGGGGGGGGCAATTCACCCCTCCACTTT. Protein: CASSSPGGGNSPLHF.

The rearrangement links TRBV5-1 to TRBJ2-5; D unresolved. The V gene's germline CDR1 is SGHRS and CDR2 YFSETQ. V was pared by 0 bases and J by 2 bases, with 8 bases between. This CDR3 contains 14 residues. CDR3 bases: TGCGCCAGCAGCTTGGGGGGATTTCAAGAGACCCAGTACTTC. It is translated as CASSLGGFQETQYF.

As for this clone: This same CDR3 is encoded by further DNA sequences in the sample. V and J are TRBV6-4 and TRBJ2-3, with 8 nucleotides matching TRBD2. The CDR3 is 14 amino acids. CDR1 and CDR2 from the germline V gene are MRHNA and SNTAGT. The trim removed 5 bases at V and 6 bases at J, leaving 7 bases unmatched. CDR3: CASSSSGGRDTQYF. The CDR3 DNA reads TGTGCCAGCAGTTCCAGCGGGGGCCGGGATACGCAGTATTTT.

V usage is TRBV30 and J usage is TRBJ2-1; TRBD2 matches at 7 bases. The CDR3 totals 15 residues. In germline, CDR1 is GTSNPN, CDR2 SVGIG (reference sequence). V was clipped by 8 bases and J by 4 bases; unmatched bases: 14. CDR3 nucleotides: TGTGCCCGAGAGGGGCGAGGGAGGGGATACAATGAGCAGTTCTTC. Translation gives CAREGRGRGYNEQFF. Using reference TRBV30 and TRBJ2-1 for the parts outside the CDR3, the full variable domain is SQTIHQWPATLVQPVGSPLSLECTVEGTSNPNLYWYRQAAGRGLQLLFYSVGIGQISSEVPQNLSASRPQDRQFILSSKKLLLSDSGFYLCAREGRGRGYNEQFFGPGTRLTVL.

The chain couples TRBV24-1 to TRBJ2-5, with 12 nucleotides matching TRBD2. The CDR3 consists of 15 residues. Per the germline V gene, CDR1 is KGHDR and CDR2 is SFDVKD. With V trimmed by 4 bases and J by 4 bases, 3 bases remained unmatched. The CDR3 region is CATSELAGGGETQYF. CDR3 coding DNA: TGTGCCACCAGTGAACTAGCGGGAGGCGGAGAGACCCAGTACTTC.

The rearrangement joins TRBV7-2 to TRBJ2-2, with D perhaps matching TRBD2 (5 bases). CDR1 and CDR2 (germline): SGHTA, FQGNSA. CDR3 length: 16 amino acids. V lost 5 bases and J lost 0, with 13 bases in between. The CDR3 sequence is CASSLHRGANTGELFF. The CDR3 DNA follows: TGTGCCAGCAGCCTCCACCGGGGAGCGAACACCGGGGAGCTGTTTTTT.

The CDR3 region has the DNA TGTGCCAGCAGCGTCCAGAACAATGAGCAGTTCTTC. Amino acids: CASSVQNNEQFF. J is TRBJ2-1 and V is TRBV9; D is uncertain. V lost 2 bases and J 5 bases, leaving 5 bases between the germline ends. This CDR3 contains 12 residues. CDR1 and CDR2 from the germline V gene are SGDLS and YYNGEE.

The rearrangement joins TRBV5-4 to TRBJ1-6; D is unresolved. V dropped 5 bases and J dropped 6 bases, with 18 bases sitting between them. Looked up from germline, CDR1 is SGHNT and CDR2 is YYREEE (reference sequence). The CDR3 runs to 16 residues. The CDR3 DNA reads TGTGCCAGCAGGTCGGACTCGCCAATGGGTAATTCACCCCTCCACTTT. It specifies CASRSDSPMGNSPLHF.

The chain carries TRBV5-6 and TRBJ2-1; 7 bases are shared with TRBD1. The CDR3 runs 15 residues. CDR1 SGHDT and CDR2 YYEEEE come from the germline V gene. Unmatched junction bases numbered 4, after V lost 2 bases and J lost 2 bases. DNA for the CDR3: TGTGCCAGCAGCTTAGAGACAGGGACCTACAATGAGCAGTTCTTC. Translated, it gives CASSLETGTYNEQFF.

The CDR3 sequence: CASSLGGPPFNEQFF. In DNA, the CDR3 is TGTGCCAGCAGCTTAGGTGGGCCGCCGTTCAATGAGCAGTTCTTC. The chain joins TRBV11-3 to TRBJ2-1, with D uncertain. Germline loops: CDR1 SGHNT, CDR2 YENEEA. The length of the CDR3 is 15 residues. V dropped 1 base and J dropped 6 bases, with 13 bases sitting between them.

The CDR3 region is CASSPFKQGSNTEAFF. The CDR3, as DNA: TGTGCCAGCTCGCCCTTCAAACAGGGGTCGAACACTGAAGCTTTCTTT. The V call is TRBV18, the J call TRBJ1-1; 7 bases are shared with TRBD1. The junction had 11 bases not matched to a gene; V was cut back by 6 bases and J by 1 base. Germline lookup yields CDR1 KGHSH and CDR2 LQKENI. CDR3 length: 16 residues.

The rearrangement joins TRBV24-1 to TRBJ1-5, with a tentative D call TRBD1 (5 bases). CDR1 is KGHDR, CDR2 SFDVKD, per germline. This CDR3 is built from 15 residues. V lost 4 bases and J lost 5, with 14 bases in between. CDR3 nucleotide sequence: TGTGCCACCAGTGAGGCGGGGCTCCCCTATCAGCCCCAGCATTTT. Protein: CATSEAGLPYQPQHF.